The 21 T cell receptor beta chains listed next were all sequenced from one sample in a study of T cell responses to AZD1222 COVID-19 vaccine. Clones were sequenced by immunoSEQ multiplex PCR, and TCRdb holds only the in-frame ones, with some missing. The data show 150,000 or so clones, about 92% seen once. This sample comprised peripheral blood, obtained on day 0 of AZD1222 vaccination. All receptors come from an adult in good health.

The V and J genes are TRBV30 and TRBJ1-6; D not certain. The CDR3 extends over 14 amino acids. The germline V gene has CDR1 GTSNPN and CDR2 SVGIG (reference sequence). Trimming removed 6 bases at V and 2 bases at J, with 11 bases between. The CDR3 sequence is CACTVGTYNSPLHF. The CDR3 DNA reads TGTGCCTGCACGGTTGGAACCTATAATTCACCCCTCCACTTT.

This rearrangement joins TRBV28 to TRBJ1-2, with D unresolved. This CDR3 is 12 amino acids long. The germline CDR1 and CDR2 sequences are MDHEN and SYDVKM. The V gene lost 4 bases and the J gene lost 8 bases, with 11 bases spanning the gap. The CDR3 reads CASSSSSGGYTF. The CDR3 DNA sequence: TGTGCCAGCAGTTCAAGCTCCGGCGGCTACACCTTC.

This chain links TRBV2 with TRBJ1-5, with 12 bases aligning to TRBD1. CDR1 SNHLY and CDR2 FYNNEI come from the germline V gene. Trimming removed 5 bases from V and 1 base from J; junction bases left unmatched: 9. The CDR3 contains 18 residues. CDR3: CASSYGTGGAGSNQPQHF. CDR3 sequence (DNA): TGTGCCAGCAGTTATGGGACAGGGGGCGCGGGGAGCAATCAGCCCCAGCATTTT.

The rearrangement links TRBV23-1 to TRBJ2-7; D gene uncertain. TRBV23-1 is annotated as an ORF whose role is uncertain. The CDR3 spans 17 residues. V was cut by 6 bases and J by 2 bases, with 23 bases left in between. CDR3 DNA sequence: TGCGCCAGCAGCATTAGAGACCTCCATAAATGGCCCTACGAGCAGTACTTC. Protein product: CASSIRDLHKWPYEQYF.

V and J are TRBV27 and TRBJ1-2; no clear D gene. CDR1 is MNHEY and CDR2 is SMNVEV in the germline V gene (reference sequence). The CDR3 totals 15 residues. The V end lost 8 bases, the J end lost 4 bases, and 20 bases lay between the germline ends. The CDR3, as DNA: TGTGCCAGCCGCCCATTGGGGAAACTACTCTATGGCTACACCTTC. It is translated as CASRPLGKLLYGYTF.

On this clone itself: The same CDR3 is also encoded by other DNA sequences in this sample. As DNA, the CDR3 is TGTGCCAGCTCACCACCGGGCACGAGCTCCTACGAGCAGTACTTC. Its protein product is CASSPPGTSSYEQYF. The gene calls are TRBV18 and TRBJ2-7, with unresolved D. The V gene's germline CDR1 is KGHSH and CDR2 LQKENI. The CDR3 runs 15 residues. Trimming left V 0 bases short and J 0 bases short, with 9 bases between.

This clone was recorded a few times. V usage is TRBV5-4 and J usage is TRBJ1-5; D remains ambiguous. This CDR3 comprises 14 residues. Germline assignment: CDR1 SGHNT and CDR2 YYREEE (reference sequence). Trimming pared 4 bases from V and 3 bases from J, leaving 11 bases between. The CDR3: CASSTDGPNQPQHF. CDR3 nucleotides: TGTGCCAGCAGCACGGACGGGCCCAATCAGCCCCAGCATTTT.

The chain recombines TRBV5-4 with TRBJ2-3, with 8 nucleotides matching TRBD1. The CDR3 has 15 amino acids. V trimming: 5 bases; J trimming: 3 bases; junction bases outside the gene matches: 8. CDR1 and CDR2 (germline): SGHNT, YYREEE (reference sequence). CDR3 amino acids: CASSLRQGQTDTQYF. In nucleotides, the CDR3 is TGTGCCAGCAGTCTTCGACAGGGGCAAACAGATACGCAGTATTTT.

The CDR3 loop reads CATSRGAFQRDGYTF. DNA for the CDR3: TGTGCCACCAGCAGGGGAGCCTTTCAAAGGGATGGCTACACCTTC. This chain uses TRBV15 with TRBJ1-2; no clear D. The CDR3 consists of 15 residues. V lost 3 bases and J 6 bases, leaving 17 bases between the germline ends. The germline V gene encodes CDR1 LNHNV and CDR2 YYDKDF (reference sequence).

The rearrangement links TRBV5-1 to TRBJ1-1, with TRBD1 identical over 9 bases. Unmatched junction bases numbered 7, after V lost 4 bases and J lost 3 bases. Germline CDR1 reads SGHRS; CDR2 reads YFSETQ. The CDR3 consists of 15 residues. The CDR3 loop reads CASSLTGGVDTEAFF. The CDR3 nucleotides are TGCGCCAGCAGCCTTACAGGGGGCGTGGACACTGAAGCTTTCTTT.

This chain links TRBV6-6 with TRBJ1-1; maybe TRBD1 (5 bases). The CDR3 length is 13 residues. Trimming shortened V by 7 bases and J by 2 bases, and 11 bases separated the two germline ends. CDR1 is MNHNY, CDR2 SVGAGI, per germline (reference sequence). Here the CDR3 reads CASIRGPNTEAFF. CDR3 DNA: TGTGCCAGCATTAGGGGCCCCAACACTGAAGCTTTCTTT.

The chain couples TRBV9 to TRBJ2-7; a possible D gene is TRBD2 (5 bases). Germline V lookup: CDR1 SGDLS, CDR2 YYNGEE. The germline V and J ends were trimmed by 0 bases and 6 bases, with 22 bases remaining between them. The CDR3 is 17 amino acids. The CDR3 DNA follows: TGTGCCAGCAGCGTAGGACTCTTTTCGTCGGGGAGTCTCGAGCAGTACTTC. It specifies CASSVGLFSSGSLEQYF.

The chain uses TRBV28 and TRBJ2-7; D gene ambiguous. The germline CDR1 and CDR2 sequences are MDHEN and SYDVKM. The CDR3 runs to 13 residues. Trimming shortened V by 2 bases and J by 2 bases, and 7 bases separated the two germline ends. The CDR3 nucleotides read TGTGCCAGCAGTTTAACACCAGCCTACGAGCAGTACTTC. This sequence encodes CASSLTPAYEQYF. The variable domain in full, with the rest retrieved from reference TRBV28 and TRBJ2-7, is DVKVTQSSRYLVKRTGEKVFLECVQDMDHENMFWYRQDPGLGLRLIYFSYDVKMKEKGDIPEGYSVSREKKERFSLILESASTNQTSMYLCASSLTPAYEQYFGPGTRLTVT.

The chain links TRBV10-3 to TRBJ2-5; the D gene is possibly TRBD2 (7 bases). The CDR3 spans 15 residues. The germline V and J ends were trimmed by 8 bases and 5 bases, with 21 bases remaining between them. Germline CDR1 ENHRY, CDR2 SYGVKD. CDR3 loop: CAIRIGGPSGETQYF. For the CDR3, the DNA is TGTGCCATCCGGATCGGGGGGCCGTCGGGGGAGACCCAGTACTTC.

This chain uses TRBV5-6 with TRBJ1-2; D ambiguous. Trimming left V 1 base short and J 5 bases short, with 21 bases between. Germline V gene lookup returns CDR1 SGHDT and CDR2 YYEEEE. This CDR3 region has 17 residues. Here the CDR3 DNA reads TGTGCCAGCAGCTTGTTTCGGGGAGGATCAACTCGGTATGGCTACACCTTC. Encoded protein: CASSLFRGGSTRYGYTF.

The chain employs TRBV5-6 and TRBJ2-7; D possibly matches TRBD1 or TRBD2 (5 bases each). Per germline, CDR1 SGHDT and CDR2 YYEEEE. V lost 3 bases and J 1 base, leaving 14 bases between the germline ends. There are 15 residues in the CDR3. This CDR3 reads CASSSPGTASYEQYF. The CDR3 bases are TGTGCCAGCAGCTCCCCGGGGACCGCGTCCTACGAGCAGTACTTC.

The chain has TRBV6-5 and TRBJ1-1, with D unresolved. The germline V gene encodes CDR1 MNHEY and CDR2 SVGAGI. Trimming stripped 10 bases from V and 1 base from J, with 16 bases between. The CDR3 covers 14 residues. In nucleotides, the CDR3 is TGTGCCACACACACCGACGGTTCGAACACTGAAGCTTTCTTT. This gives the protein CATHTDGSNTEAFF.

The chain is built from TRBV9 and TRBJ2-6; 9 bases are a match to TRBD1. This CDR3 is 17 amino acids long. Germline V gives CDR1 SGDLS, CDR2 YYNGEE. Trimming took 4 bases from V and 2 from J; bases not matched to a gene: 7. CDR3 region: CASSKHRGRAGANVLTF. The DNA for the CDR3 is TGTGCCAGCAGCAAACACAGGGGGCGGGCTGGGGCCAACGTCCTGACTTTC.

CDR3 coding DNA: TGTGCCAGCAGCCCCCCGGGGGCCGGACGGGGCATTCAGTACTTC. As protein: CASSPPGAGRGIQYF. The V call is TRBV7-9, the J call TRBJ2-4, with D perhaps matching TRBD1 or TRBD2 (6 bases each). Trimming stripped 5 bases from V and 9 bases from J, with 20 bases between. Germline V gives CDR1 SEHNR, CDR2 FQNEAQ (reference sequence). This CDR3 is 15 amino acids long. Together with reference TRBV7-9 and TRBJ2-4, the CDR3 gives the full variable domain: DTGVSQNPRHKITKRGQNVTFRCDPISEHNRLYWYRQTLGQGPEFLTYFQNEAQLEKSRLLSDRFSAERPKGSFSTLEIQRTEQGDSAMYLCASSPPGAGRGIQYFGAGTRLSVL.

J is TRBJ1-2 and V is TRBV5-1; no definite D call. The CDR3 is made up of 12 amino acids. The germline V gene has CDR1 SGHRS and CDR2 YFSETQ. V lost 1 base, J lost 8 bases, and 9 bases lay in between. The CDR3 sequence: CASSLSRNGYTF. The CDR3 coding sequence is TGCGCCAGCAGCTTGTCCAGGAACGGCTACACCTTC.

The CDR3 DNA reads TGTGCCAGCAGACCCGGGACAGGGTCTAATGAAAAACTGTTTTTT. It translates to CASRPGTGSNEKLFF. The J gene is TRBJ1-4, the V gene TRBV6-5, with TRBD1 matching over 9 bases. Germline CDR1 and CDR2: MNHEY and SVGAGI. The ends lost 6 bases at V and 3 bases at J; junction bases unmatched: 5. This CDR3 contains 15 residues.